A selection of T cell receptor beta chains follows, all from one sample in a study of siplizumab effects on memory and regulatory T cells. Measured with immunoSEQ multiplex PCR; TCRdb has only the in-frame clones, and not every one. The sample holds approximately 100,000 clones, 94% seen once. Sequenced sample: Tregs sorted from blood. The receptors here all came from a human donor in good health. CDR3s include the opening cysteine and the closing phenylalanine or tryptophan. The D gene is left open where the match is weak.

j_gene: TRBJ2-7
v_gene: TRBV10-3
d_gene: TRBD2
CDR3aa: CAISRIGTSARSSYEQYF
CDR3nt: TGTGCCATCAGCAGAATTGGGACTAGCGCGAGGAGCTCCTACGAGCAGTACTTC

j_gene: TRBJ2-5
v_gene: TRBV30
d_gene: TRBD2
CDR3aa: CAWITGTSGRPTGQETQYF
CDR3nt: TGTGCCTGGATCACCGGGACTAGCGGGAGGCCAACCGGCCAAGAGACCCAGTACTTC

j_gene: TRBJ2-7
v_gene: TRBV7-6
d_gene: TRBD1
CDR3aa: CASSIRQGPYEQYF
CDR3nt: TGTGCCAGCAGCATAAGACAGGGACCCTACGAGCAGTACTTC

j_gene: TRBJ2-1
v_gene: TRBV5-6
d_gene: TRBD2
CDR3aa: CASSLALAGEQFF
CDR3nt: TGTGCCAGCAGCTTGGCATTAGCGGGTGAGCAGTTCTTC

j_gene: TRBJ2-5
v_gene: TRBV5-1
d_gene: TRBD2
CDR3aa: CASSLGAVAGETQYF
CDR3nt: TGCGCCAGCAGCTTGGGGGCCGTAGCGGGTGAGACCCAGTACTTC

j_gene: TRBJ1-5
v_gene: TRBV18
d_gene: .
CDR3aa: CASSPNGDQPQHF
CDR3nt: TGTGCCAGCTCACCGAATGGGGATCAGCCCCAGCATTTT

j_gene: TRBJ1-5
v_gene: TRBV5-1
d_gene: .
CDR3aa: CARILQGRVCQPQHF
CDR3nt: TGCGCCAGGATATTACAGGGTCGCGTGTGTCAGCCCCAGCATTTT

j_gene: TRBJ1-1
v_gene: TRBV2
d_gene: TRBD1
CDR3aa: CASTIQGILLNTEAFF
CDR3nt: TGTGCCAGCACCATACAGGGGATTTTACTGAACACTGAAGCTTTCTTT

j_gene: TRBJ1-1
v_gene: TRBV6-5
d_gene: TRBD1
CDR3aa: CASRLGQATEAFF
CDR3nt: TGTGCCAGCAGACTCGGACAGGCCACTGAAGCTTTCTTT

j_gene: TRBJ1-3
v_gene: TRBV6-1
d_gene: .
CDR3aa: CASSFNTIYF
CDR3nt: TGTGCCAGCAGTTTTAACACCATATATTTT

j_gene: TRBJ2-3
v_gene: TRBV19
d_gene: .
CDR3aa: CASSLGRYPFDTQYF
CDR3nt: TGTGCCAGTAGCCTGGGGCGGTACCCCTTCGATACGCAGTATTTT